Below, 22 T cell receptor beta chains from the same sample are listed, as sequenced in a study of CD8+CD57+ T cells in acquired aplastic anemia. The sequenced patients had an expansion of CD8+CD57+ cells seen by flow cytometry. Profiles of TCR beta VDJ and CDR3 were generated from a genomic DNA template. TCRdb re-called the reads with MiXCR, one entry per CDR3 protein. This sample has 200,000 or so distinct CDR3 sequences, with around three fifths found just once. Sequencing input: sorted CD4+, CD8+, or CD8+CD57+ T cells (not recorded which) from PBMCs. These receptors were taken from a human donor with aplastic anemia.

As DNA, the CDR3 is TGTGCCATCAGTGAGGCAGGGACAGGCAATCAGCCCCAGCATTTT. Protein product: CAISEAGTGNQPQHF. The rearrangement links TRBV10-3 to TRBJ1-5; the match to TRBD1 covers 7 bases. The V and J ends lost 2 bases and 2 bases, in that order; junction bases with no gene match: 3. CDR1 is ENHRY and CDR2 is SYGVKD in the germline V gene. The length of the CDR3 is 15 residues.

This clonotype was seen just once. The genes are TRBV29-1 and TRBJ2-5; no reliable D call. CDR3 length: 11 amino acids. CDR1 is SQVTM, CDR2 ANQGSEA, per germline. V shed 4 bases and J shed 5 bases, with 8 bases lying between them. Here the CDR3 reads CSVGRTETQYF. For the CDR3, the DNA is TGCAGCGTTGGGCGGACCGAGACCCAGTACTTC.

CDR3 bases: TGTGCCAGCAGCCCGGACAGACCCTATAATTCACCCCTCCACTTT. This encodes CASSPDRPYNSPLHF. The chain recombines TRBV7-2 with TRBJ1-6; a weak D match, TRBD1 (6 bases). CDR1 is SGHTA and CDR2 is FQGNSA in the germline V gene. The ends were cut back, 5 bases at V and 2 bases at J, with 10 bases in the middle. The CDR3 length is 15 residues.

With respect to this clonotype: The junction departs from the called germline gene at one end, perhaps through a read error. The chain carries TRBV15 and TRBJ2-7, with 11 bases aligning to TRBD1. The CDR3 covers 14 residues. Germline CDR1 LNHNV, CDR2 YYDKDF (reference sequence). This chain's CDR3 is CASSQGQGAREQYF. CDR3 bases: TGTGCCAGCAGCCAAGGACAGGGGGCCCGCGAGCAGTACTTC.

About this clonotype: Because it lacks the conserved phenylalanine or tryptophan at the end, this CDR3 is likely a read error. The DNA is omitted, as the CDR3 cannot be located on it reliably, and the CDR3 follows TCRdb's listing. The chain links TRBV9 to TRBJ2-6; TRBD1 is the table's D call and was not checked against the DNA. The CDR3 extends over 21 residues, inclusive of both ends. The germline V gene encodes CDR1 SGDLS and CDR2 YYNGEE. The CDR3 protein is CASSVGRGWVGGPGANVLLDL.

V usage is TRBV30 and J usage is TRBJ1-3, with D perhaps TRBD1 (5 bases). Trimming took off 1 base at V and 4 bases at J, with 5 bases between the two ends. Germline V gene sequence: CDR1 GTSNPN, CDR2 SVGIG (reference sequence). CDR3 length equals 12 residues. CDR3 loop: CAWSGQGNTIYF. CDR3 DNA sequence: TGTGCCTGGAGTGGACAGGGAAACACCATATATTTT.

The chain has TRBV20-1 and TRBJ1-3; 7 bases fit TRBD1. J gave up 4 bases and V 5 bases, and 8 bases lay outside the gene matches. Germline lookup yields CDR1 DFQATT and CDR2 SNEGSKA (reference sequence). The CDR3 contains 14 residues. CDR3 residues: CSALTGLGGNTIYF. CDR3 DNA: TGCAGTGCTCTGACAGGGCTGGGGGGAAACACCATATATTTT.

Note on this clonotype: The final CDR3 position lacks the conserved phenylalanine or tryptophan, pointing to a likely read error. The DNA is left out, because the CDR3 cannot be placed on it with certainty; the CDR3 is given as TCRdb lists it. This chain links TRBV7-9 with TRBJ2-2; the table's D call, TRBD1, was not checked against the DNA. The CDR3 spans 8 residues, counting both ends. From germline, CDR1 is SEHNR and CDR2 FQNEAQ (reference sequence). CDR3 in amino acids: CASSLGTE.

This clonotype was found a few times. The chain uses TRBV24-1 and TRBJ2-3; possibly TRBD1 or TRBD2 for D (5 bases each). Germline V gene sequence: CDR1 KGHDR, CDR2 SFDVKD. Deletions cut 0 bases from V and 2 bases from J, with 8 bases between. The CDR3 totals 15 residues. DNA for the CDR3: TGTGCCACCAGTGATTTGCGGGACGACACAGATACGCAGTATTTT. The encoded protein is CATSDLRDDTDTQYF.

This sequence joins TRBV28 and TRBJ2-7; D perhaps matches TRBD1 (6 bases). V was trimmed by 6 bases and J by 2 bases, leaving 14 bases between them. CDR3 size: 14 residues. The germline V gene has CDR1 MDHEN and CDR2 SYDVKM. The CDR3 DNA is TGTGCCAGCAGCTTCTACAGGGAGCCCTACGAGCAGTACTTC. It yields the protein CASSFYREPYEQYF.

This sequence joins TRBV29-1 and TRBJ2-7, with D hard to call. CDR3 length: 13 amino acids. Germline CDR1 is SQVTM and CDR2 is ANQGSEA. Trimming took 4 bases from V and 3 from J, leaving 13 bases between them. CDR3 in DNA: TGCAGCGTTGGAGCTTCCCCCCGCTACGAGCAGTACTTC. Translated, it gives CSVGASPRYEQYF.

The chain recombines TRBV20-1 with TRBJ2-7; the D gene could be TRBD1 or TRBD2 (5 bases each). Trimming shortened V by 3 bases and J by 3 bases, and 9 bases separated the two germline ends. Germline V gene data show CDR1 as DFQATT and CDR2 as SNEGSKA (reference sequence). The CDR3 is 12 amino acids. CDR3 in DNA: TGCAGTGCTAGCCCGAGGGGCTACGAGCAGTACTTC. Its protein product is CSASPRGYEQYF.

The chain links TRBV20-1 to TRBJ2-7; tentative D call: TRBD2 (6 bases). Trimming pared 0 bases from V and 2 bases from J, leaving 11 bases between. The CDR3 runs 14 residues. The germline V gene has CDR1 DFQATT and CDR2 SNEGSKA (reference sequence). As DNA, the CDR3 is TGCAGTGCTAGAGATAGGGGCGGGACCTACGAGCAGTACTTC. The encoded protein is CSARDRGGTYEQYF.

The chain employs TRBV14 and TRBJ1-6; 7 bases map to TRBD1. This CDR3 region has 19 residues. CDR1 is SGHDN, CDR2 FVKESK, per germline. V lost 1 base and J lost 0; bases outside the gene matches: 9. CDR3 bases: TGTGCCAGCAGCCAAGTTCGACAGGGAGGCCACTCCTATAATTCACCCCTCCACTTT. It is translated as CASSQVRQGGHSYNSPLHF.

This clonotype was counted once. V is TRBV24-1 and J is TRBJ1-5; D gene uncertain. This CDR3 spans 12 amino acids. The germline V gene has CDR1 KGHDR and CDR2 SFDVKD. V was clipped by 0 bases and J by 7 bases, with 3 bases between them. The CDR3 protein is CATSDLEQPQHF. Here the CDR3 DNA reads TGTGCCACCAGTGATTTGGAACAGCCCCAGCATTTT.

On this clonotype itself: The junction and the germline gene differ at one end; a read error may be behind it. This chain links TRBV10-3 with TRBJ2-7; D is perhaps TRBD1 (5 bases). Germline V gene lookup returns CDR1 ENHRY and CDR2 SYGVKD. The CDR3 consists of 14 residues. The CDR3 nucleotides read TGTGCCATCAGTGAGACACGGGCAGGGAACGAGCGGTACTTC. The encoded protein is CAISETRAGNERYF.

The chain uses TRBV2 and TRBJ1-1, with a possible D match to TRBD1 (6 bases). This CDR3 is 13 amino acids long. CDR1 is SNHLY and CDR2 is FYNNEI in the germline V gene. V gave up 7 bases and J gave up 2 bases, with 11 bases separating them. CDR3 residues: CASTGVGNTEAFF. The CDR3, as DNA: TGTGCCAGCACAGGGGTAGGTAACACTGAAGCTTTCTTT.

The CDR3 DNA is TGTGCCAGCAGCAGCAGGACCAGCCCGTCTTCACCCCTCCACTTT. Its translation is CASSSRTSPSSPLHF. The chain carries TRBV5-5 and TRBJ1-6; D unresolved. V was trimmed by 4 bases and J by 9 bases, leaving 17 bases between them. The CDR3 spans 15 residues. Germline V gene lookup returns CDR1 SGHKS and CDR2 YYEKEE (reference sequence). The full variable domain, completed using reference TRBV5-5 and TRBJ1-6, is DAGVTQSPTHLIKTRGQQVTLRCSPISGHKSVSWYQQVLGQGPQFIFQYYEKEERGRGNFPDRFSARQFPNYSSELNVNALLLGDSALYLCASSSRTSPSSPLHFGNGTRLTVT.

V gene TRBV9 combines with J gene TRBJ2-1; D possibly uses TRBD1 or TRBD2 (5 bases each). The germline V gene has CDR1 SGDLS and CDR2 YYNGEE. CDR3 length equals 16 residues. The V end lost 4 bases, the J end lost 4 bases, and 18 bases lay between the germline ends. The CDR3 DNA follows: TGTGCCAGCAGCACCACTCCCGGGACCGCTTACAATGAGCAGTTCTTC. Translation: CASSTTPGTAYNEQFF.

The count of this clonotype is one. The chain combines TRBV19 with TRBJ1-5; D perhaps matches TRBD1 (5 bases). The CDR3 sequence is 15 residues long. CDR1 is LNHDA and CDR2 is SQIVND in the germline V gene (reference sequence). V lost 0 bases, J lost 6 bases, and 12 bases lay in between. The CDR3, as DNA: TGTGCCAGTAGTATAGAGGGCAGGGAAGCTCAGCCCCAGCATTTT. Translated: CASSIEGREAQPQHF.

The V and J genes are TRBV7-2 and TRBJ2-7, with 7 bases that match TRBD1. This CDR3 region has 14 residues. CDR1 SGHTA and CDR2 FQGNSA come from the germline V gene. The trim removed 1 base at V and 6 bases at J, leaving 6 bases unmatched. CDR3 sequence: CASSLETGISEQYF. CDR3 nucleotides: TGTGCCAGCAGCTTAGAGACAGGGATTAGCGAGCAGTACTTC.

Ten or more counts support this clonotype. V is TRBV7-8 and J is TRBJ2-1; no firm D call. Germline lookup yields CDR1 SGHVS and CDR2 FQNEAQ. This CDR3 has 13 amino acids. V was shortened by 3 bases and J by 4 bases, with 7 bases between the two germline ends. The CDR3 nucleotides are TGTGCCAGCAGCTTTCGTCCTTACAATGAGCAGTTCTTC. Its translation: CASSFRPYNEQFF. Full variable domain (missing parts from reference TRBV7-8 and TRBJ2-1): GAGVSQSPRYKVAKRGQDVALRCDPISGHVSLFWYQQALGQGPEFLTYFQNEAQLDKSGLPSDRFFAERPEGSVSTLKIQRTQQEDSAVYLCASSFRPYNEQFFGPGTRLTVL.